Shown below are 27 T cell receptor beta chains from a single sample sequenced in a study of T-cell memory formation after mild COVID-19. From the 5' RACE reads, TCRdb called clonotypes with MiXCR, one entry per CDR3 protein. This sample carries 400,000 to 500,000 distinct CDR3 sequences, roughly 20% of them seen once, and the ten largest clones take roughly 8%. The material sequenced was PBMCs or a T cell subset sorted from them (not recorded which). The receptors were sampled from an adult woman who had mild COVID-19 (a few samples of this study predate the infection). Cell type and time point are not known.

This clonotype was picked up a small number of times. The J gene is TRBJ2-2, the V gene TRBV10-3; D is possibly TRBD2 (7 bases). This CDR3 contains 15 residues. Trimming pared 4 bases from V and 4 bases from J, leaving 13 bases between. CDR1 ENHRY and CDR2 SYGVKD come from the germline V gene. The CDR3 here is CAISARGPPTGELFF. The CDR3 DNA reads TGTGCCATCAGTGCGCGGGGGCCCCCCACCGGGGAGCTGTTTTTT.

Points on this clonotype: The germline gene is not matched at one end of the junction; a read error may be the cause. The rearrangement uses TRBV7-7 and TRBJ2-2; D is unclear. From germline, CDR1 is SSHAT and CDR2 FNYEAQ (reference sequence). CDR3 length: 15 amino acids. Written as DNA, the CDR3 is TGTGCTAGCAGCTTACGCGATATAAACACCGGGGAGCTGTTTTTT. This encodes CASSLRDINTGELFF.

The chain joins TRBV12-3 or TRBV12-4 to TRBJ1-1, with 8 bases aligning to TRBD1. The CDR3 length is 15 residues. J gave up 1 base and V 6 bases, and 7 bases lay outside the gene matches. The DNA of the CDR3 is TGTGCCAGCAGGATTCCCGGGACAGGGAACACTGAAGCTTTCTTT. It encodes CASRIPGTGNTEAFF.

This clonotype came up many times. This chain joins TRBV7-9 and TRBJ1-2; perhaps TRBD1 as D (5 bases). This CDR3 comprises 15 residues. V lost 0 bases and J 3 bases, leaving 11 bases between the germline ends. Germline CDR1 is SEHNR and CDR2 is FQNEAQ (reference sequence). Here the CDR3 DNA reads TGTGCCAGCAGCTTAGCGGCGACAGAACACTATGGCTACACCTTC. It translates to CASSLAATEHYGYTF.

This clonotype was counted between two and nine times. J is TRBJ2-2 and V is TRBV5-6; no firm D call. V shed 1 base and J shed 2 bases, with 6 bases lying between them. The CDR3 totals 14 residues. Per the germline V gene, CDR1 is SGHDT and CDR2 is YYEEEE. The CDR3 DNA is TGTGCCAGCAGCTTGCCGACCAACACCGGGGAGCTGTTTTTT. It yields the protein CASSLPTNTGELFF.

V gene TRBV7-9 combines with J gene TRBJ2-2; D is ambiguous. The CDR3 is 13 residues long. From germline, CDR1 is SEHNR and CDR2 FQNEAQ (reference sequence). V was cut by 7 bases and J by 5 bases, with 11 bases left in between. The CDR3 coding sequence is TGTGCCAGCACCCTAATCGTAACCGGGGAGCTGTTTTTT. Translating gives CASTLIVTGELFF.

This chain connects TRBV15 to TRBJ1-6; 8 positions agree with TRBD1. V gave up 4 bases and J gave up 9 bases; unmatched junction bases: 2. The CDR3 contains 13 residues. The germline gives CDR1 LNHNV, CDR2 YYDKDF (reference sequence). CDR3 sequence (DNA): TGTGCCACCAGCATGGACAGGGTTTCACCCCTCCACTTT. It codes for CATSMDRVSPLHF.

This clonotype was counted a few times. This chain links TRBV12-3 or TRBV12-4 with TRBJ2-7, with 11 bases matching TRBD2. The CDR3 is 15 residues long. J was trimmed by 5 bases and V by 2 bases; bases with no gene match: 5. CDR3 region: CASSLRLAGFDEQYF. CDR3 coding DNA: TGTGCCAGCAGTTTAAGACTAGCGGGGTTCGACGAGCAGTACTTC.

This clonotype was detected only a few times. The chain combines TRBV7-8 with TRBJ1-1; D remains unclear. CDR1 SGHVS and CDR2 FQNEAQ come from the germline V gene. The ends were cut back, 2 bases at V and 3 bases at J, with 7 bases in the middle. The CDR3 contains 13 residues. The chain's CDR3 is CASSLTADTEAFF. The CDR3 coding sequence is TGTGCCAGCAGCTTAACGGCCGACACTGAAGCTTTCTTT.

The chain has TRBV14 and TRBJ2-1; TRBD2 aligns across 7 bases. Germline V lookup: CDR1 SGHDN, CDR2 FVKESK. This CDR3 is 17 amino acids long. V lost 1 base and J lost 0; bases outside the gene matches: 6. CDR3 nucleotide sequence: TGTGCCAGCAGCCAAGCGGGGGGATTGAACTCCTACAATGAGCAGTTCTTC. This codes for CASSQAGGLNSYNEQFF.

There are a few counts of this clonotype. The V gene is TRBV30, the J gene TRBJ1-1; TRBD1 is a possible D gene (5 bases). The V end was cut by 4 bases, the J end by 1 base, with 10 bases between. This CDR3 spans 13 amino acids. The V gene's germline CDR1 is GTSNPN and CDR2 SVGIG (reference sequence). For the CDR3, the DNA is TGTGCCTGGATTGACAGACCGAACACTGAAGCTTTCTTT. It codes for CAWIDRPNTEAFF. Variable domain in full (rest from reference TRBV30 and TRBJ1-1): SQTIHQWPATLVQPVGSPLSLECTVEGTSNPNLYWYRQAAGRGLQLLFYSVGIGQISSEVPQNLSASRPQDRQFILSSKKLLLSDSGFYLCAWIDRPNTEAFFGQGTRLTVV.

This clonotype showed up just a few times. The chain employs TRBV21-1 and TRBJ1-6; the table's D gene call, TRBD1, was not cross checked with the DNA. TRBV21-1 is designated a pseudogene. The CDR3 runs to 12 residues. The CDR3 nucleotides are TGTGCCAGCAGCAAAGATGTTGCCAGGGCTCACTTT. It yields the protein CASSKDVARAHF.

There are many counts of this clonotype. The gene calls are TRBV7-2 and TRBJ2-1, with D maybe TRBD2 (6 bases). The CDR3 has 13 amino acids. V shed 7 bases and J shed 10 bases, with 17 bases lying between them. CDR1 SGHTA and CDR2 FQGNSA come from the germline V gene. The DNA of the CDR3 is TGTGCCAGCAAGGACTACCTGAGAGAGGAGCAGTTCTTC. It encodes CASKDYLREEQFF.

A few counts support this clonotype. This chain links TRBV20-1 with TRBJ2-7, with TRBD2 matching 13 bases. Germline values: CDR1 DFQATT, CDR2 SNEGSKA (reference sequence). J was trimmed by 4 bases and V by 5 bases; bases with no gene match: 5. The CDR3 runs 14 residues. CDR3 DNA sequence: TGCAGTGCTCGGACTAGCGGGAGAGGGTACGAGCAGTACTTC. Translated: CSARTSGRGYEQYF.

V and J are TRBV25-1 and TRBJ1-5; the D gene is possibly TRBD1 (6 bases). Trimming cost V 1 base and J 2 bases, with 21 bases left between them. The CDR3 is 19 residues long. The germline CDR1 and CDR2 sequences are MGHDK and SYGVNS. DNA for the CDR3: TGTGCCAGCAGTGAATCTGTTGGGGCCAGGGGCGAGGGCAATCAGCCCCAGCATTTT. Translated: CASSESVGARGEGNQPQHF.

The CDR3 DNA is TGTGCCAGCAGCCAACTTCAGAAGAGTGGTGAAGCTTTCTTT. As protein: CASSQLQKSGEAFF. The V call is TRBV14, the J call TRBJ1-1; D unresolved. The CDR3 extends over 14 amino acids. Germline CDR1 SGHDN, CDR2 FVKESK. V was shortened by 2 bases and J by 7 bases, with 14 bases between the two germline ends.

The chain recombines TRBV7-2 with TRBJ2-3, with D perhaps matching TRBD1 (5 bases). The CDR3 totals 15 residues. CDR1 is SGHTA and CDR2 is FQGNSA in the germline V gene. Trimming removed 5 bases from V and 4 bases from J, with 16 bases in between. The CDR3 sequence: CASSPAQGLADTQYF. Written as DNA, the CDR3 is TGTGCCAGCAGCCCAGCCCAGGGATTGGCAGATACGCAGTATTTT.

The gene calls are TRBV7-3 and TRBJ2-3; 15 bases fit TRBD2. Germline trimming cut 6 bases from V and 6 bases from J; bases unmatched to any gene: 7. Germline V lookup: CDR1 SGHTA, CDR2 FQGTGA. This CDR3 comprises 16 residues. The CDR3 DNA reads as TGTGCCAGCAGTCACGGGACTAGCGGGAGGTTCGATACGCAGTATTTT. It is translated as CASSHGTSGRFDTQYF.

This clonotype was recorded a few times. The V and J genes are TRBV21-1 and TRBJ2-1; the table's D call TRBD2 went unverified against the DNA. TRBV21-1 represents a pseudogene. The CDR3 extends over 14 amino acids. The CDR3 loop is CASRLAGMVNEQFF. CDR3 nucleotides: TGTGCCAGCAGGTTAGCGGGGATGGTTAATGAGCAGTTCTTC.

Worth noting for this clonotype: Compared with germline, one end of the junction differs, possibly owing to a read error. CDR3 residues: CASSPGGKLNSEAFF. DNA for the CDR3: TGTGCCAGCTCACCGGGAGGGAAGTTGAACTCTGAAGCTTTCTTT. V and J are TRBV18 and TRBJ1-1; D not certain. The CDR3 extends over 15 amino acids. Germline V CDR1 and CDR2: KGHSH, LQKENI.

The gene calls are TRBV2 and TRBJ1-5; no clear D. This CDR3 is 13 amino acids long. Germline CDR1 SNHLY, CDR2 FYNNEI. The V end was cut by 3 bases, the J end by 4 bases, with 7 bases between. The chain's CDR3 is CASSDGDNQPQHF. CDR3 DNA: TGTGCCAGCAGTGACGGCGATAATCAGCCCCAGCATTTT.

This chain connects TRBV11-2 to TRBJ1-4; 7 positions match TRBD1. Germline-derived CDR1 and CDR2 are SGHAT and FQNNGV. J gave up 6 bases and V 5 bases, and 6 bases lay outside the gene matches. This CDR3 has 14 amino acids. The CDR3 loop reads CASSPGQWDEKLFF. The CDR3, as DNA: TGTGCCAGCAGCCCGGGACAGTGGGATGAAAAACTGTTTTTT. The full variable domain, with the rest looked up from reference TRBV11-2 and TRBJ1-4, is EAGVAQSPRYKIIEKRQSVAFWCNPISGHATLYWYQQILGQGPKLLIQFQNNGVVDDSQLPKDRFSAERLKGVDSTLKIQPAKLEDSAVYLCASSPGQWDEKLFFGSGTQLSVL.

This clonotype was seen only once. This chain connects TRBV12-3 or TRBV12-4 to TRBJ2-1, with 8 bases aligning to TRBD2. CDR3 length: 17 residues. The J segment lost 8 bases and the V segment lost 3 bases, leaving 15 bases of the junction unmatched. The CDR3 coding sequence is TGTGCCAGCAGTTTGATACGGGGGGGCCCAGGTGTAGATGAGCAGTTCTTC. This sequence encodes CASSLIRGGPGVDEQFF.

CDR3 protein: CASSLDSGTLNEAFF. The CDR3, as DNA: TGTGCCAGCAGCTTGGACAGCGGGACACTTAATGAAGCTTTCTTT. V is TRBV7-2 and J is TRBJ1-1; perhaps TRBD1 as D (6 bases). Trimming stripped 3 bases from V and 7 bases from J, with 18 bases between. Germline values: CDR1 SGHTA, CDR2 FQGNSA. The CDR3 has 15 amino acids.

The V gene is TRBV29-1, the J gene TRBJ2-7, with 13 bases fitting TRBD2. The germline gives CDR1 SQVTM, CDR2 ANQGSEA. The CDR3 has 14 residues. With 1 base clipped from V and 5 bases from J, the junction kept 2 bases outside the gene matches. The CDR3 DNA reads TGCAGCGTTGAAGGACTAGCGGGAGGACACGAGCAGTACTTC. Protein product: CSVEGLAGGHEQYF.

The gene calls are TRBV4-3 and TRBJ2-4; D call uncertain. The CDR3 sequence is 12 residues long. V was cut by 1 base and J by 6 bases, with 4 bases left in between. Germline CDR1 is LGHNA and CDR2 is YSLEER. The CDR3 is CASSQGANIQYF. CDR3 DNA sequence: TGCGCCAGCAGCCAAGGGGCAAACATTCAGTACTTC.

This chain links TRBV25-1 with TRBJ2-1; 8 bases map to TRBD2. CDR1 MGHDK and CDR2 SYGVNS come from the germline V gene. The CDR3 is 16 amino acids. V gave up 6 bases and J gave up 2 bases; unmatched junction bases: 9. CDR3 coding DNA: TGTGCCAGCAGCGACGAGGGACTAGGGACCTACAATGAGCAGTTCTTC. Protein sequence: CASSDEGLGTYNEQFF.